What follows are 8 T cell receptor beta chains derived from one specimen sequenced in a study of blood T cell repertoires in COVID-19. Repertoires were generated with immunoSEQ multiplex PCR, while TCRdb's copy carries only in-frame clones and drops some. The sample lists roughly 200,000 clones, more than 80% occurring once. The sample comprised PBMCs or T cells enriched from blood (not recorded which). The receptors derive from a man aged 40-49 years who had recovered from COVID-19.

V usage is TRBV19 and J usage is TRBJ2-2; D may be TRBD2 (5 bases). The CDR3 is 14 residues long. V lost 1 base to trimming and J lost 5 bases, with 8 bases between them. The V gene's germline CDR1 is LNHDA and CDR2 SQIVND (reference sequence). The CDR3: CASSIGRGTGELFF. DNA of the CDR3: TGTGCCAGTAGTATAGGAAGAGGGACCGGGGAGCTGTTTTTT.

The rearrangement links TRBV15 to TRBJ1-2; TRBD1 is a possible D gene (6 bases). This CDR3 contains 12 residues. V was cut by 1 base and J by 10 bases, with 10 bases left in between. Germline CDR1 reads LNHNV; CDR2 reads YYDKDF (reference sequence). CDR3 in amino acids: CATSRGDTFYTF. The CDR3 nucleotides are TGTGCCACCAGCAGAGGGGACACCTTCTACACCTTC.

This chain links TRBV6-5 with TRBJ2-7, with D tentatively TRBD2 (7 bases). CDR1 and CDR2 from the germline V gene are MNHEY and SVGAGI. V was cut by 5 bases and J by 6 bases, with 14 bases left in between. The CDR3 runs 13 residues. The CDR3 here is CASSTWGGGEQYF. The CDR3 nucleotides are TGTGCCAGCAGTACATGGGGGGGCGGCGAGCAGTACTTC.

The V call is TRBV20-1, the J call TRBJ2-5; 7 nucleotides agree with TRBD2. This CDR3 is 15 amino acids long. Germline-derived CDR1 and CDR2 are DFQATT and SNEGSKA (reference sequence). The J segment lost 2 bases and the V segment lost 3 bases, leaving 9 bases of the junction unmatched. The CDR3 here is CSASGAGAVQETQYF. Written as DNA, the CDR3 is TGCAGTGCTAGTGGGGCGGGAGCAGTACAAGAGACCCAGTACTTC.

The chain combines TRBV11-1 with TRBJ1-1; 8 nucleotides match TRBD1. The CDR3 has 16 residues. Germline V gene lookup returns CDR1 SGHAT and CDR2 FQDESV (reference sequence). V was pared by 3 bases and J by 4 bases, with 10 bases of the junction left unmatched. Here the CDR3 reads CASSFDGQGGITEAFF. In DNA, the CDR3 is TGTGCCAGCAGCTTCGACGGACAGGGAGGTATCACTGAAGCTTTCTTT.

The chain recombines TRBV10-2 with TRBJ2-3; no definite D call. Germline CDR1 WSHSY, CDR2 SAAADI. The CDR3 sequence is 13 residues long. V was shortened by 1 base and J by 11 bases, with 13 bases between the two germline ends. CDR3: CASSEFSLPRQYF. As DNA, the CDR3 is TGCGCCAGCAGTGAGTTTTCTCTTCCTAGGCAGTATTTT.

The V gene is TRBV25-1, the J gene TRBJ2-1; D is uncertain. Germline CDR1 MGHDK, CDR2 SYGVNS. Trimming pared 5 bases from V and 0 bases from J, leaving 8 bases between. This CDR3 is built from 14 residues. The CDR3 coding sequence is TGTGCCAGCAGTCCCCCTAGCTCCTACAATGAGCAGTTCTTC. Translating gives CASSPPSSYNEQFF.

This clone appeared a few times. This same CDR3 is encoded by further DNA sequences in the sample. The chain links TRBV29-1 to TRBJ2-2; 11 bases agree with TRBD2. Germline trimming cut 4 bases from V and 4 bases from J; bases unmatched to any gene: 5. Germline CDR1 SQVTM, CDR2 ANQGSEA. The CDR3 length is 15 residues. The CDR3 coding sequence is TGCAGCGTTGGTAACCTAGCGGGGGGCACCGGGGAGCTGTTTTTT. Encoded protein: CSVGNLAGGTGELFF.